This T cell receptor beta chain was captured by sequencing in a study of molecular identifiers for immune sequencing clone quantification. The study's findings and limits: It was shown that clones above 20 RNA copies held over 99% of effector molecules, but under 1% in naive cells.

This clonotype was observed at least ten times. Its target is not known. The CDR3 is made up of 13 amino acids. Germline V gene sequence: CDR1 KGHSH, CDR2 LQKENI. The germline V and J ends were trimmed by 3 bases and 8 bases, with 11 bases remaining between them. MiXCR, run by TCRdb on the PCR reads, gives a single entry per CDR3 protein. The table lists about 640,000 distinct CDR3 sequences, 15% to 20% of them singletons. The rearrangement links TRBV18 to TRBJ2-1; D call uncertain. The sample comprised naive CD8+ T cells from blood, with Jurkat cell RNA spiked in. Noted subset: FACS-sorted CD8+CD4-CCR7+CD45RA+ naive T cells. The sequence was collected from a human donor in good health. Some libraries in this study had Jurkat cell RNA spiked in. The CDR3 bases are TGTGCCAGCTCACCCAAGGCGGCCTATGAGCAGTTCTTC. Its translation: CASSPKAAYEQFF.